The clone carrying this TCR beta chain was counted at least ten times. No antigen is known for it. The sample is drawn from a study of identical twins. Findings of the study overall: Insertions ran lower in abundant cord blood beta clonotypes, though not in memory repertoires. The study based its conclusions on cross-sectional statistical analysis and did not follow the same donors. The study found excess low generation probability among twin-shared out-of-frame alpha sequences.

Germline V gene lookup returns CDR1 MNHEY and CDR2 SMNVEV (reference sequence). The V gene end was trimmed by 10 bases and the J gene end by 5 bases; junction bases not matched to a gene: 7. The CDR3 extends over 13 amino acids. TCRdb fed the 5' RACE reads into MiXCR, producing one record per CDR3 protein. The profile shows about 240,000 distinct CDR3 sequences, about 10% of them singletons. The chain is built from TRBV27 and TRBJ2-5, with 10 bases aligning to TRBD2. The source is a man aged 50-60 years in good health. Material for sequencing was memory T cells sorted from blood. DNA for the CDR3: TGTGCCACCGGTCGAGCGGGAGGGGAGACCCAGTACTTC. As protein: CATGRAGGETQYF.